The 28 T cell receptor beta chains reported below all come from one sample, sequenced in a study of blood T cells in healthy people across ages. The second PCR ran 7 to 11 cycles with a sample-barcoded 5' primer and J-beta primers. TCRdb fed the 5' RACE reads into MiXCR, producing one record per CDR3 protein. This table holds 1.5 million to 1.9 million distinct CDR3 sequences, approximately 42% found once. Sequenced input: blood. All receptors come from a woman aged 18-30 years in good health.

This clonotype was seen only a few times. The gene calls are TRBV12-3 or TRBV12-4 and TRBJ1-2; the match to TRBD1 covers 9 bases. V lost 6 bases and J lost 4; bases outside the gene matches: 3. The CDR3 loop spans 13 amino acids. The chain's CDR3 is CASRGQGPYGYTF. The CDR3 bases are TGTGCCAGCAGGGGACAGGGCCCCTATGGCTACACCTTC.

The chain links TRBV12-3 or TRBV12-4 to TRBJ2-3; 7 bases are shared with TRBD1. This CDR3 comprises 14 residues. V shed 6 bases and J 4 bases; nucleotides not matched to a gene: 7. The CDR3 is CASSRTGRSDTQYF. CDR3 bases: TGTGCCAGCAGCCGGACAGGCCGGTCAGATACGCAGTATTTT.

In this sample, this clonotype turned up a few times. This chain links TRBV4-1 with TRBJ1-5; no definite D call. The CDR3 is 16 residues long. Germline lookup yields CDR1 MGHRA and CDR2 YSYEKL. V lost 1 base and J lost 0, with 10 bases in between. In DNA form, the CDR3 reads TGCGCCAGCAGCCAAGGAGGAGGTTATAGCAATCAGCCCCAGCATTTT. It yields the protein CASSQGGGYSNQPQHF.

This clonotype was seen more than once but under ten times. The chain has TRBV2 and TRBJ2-3; 11 bases agree with TRBD2. The CDR3 runs 15 residues. V lost 6 bases, J lost 3 bases, and 5 bases stayed unmatched. Per germline, CDR1 SNHLY and CDR2 FYNNEI. In DNA form, the CDR3 reads TGTGCCAGCAGAATCGGGACTAGCGGAACAGATACGCAGTATTTT. Residues: CASRIGTSGTDTQYF.

The table lists this clonotype with many counts. The V gene is TRBV20-1, the J gene TRBJ2-1; D gene ambiguous. Looked up from germline, CDR1 is DFQATT and CDR2 is SNEGSKA (reference sequence). The CDR3 sequence is 13 residues long. Trimming removed 2 bases from V and 5 bases from J, with 10 bases in between. DNA for the CDR3: TGCAGTGCTAGACCTGACACTGACAATGAGCAGTTCTTC. Amino acids: CSARPDTDNEQFF.

Here the CDR3 DNA reads TGTGCCAGCAGTTACGATCCAGGTAGCTATGGCTACACCTTC. Translation gives CASSYDPGSYGYTF. V and J are TRBV6-2 or TRBV6-3 and TRBJ1-2; D is undetermined. V was cut by 2 bases and J by 4 bases, with 11 bases left in between. Per germline, CDR1 MNHEY and CDR2 SVGEGT. This CDR3 comprises 14 residues.

This clonotype was recorded only once. This sequence may be a read error, since a much larger clone differs from it by one base. V gene TRBV11-2 combines with J gene TRBJ1-1, with D uncertain. This CDR3 is 12 amino acids long. In germline, CDR1 is SGHAT, CDR2 FQNNGV. V dropped 1 base and J dropped 7 bases, with 7 bases sitting between them. The CDR3, as DNA: TGTGCCAGCAGCTTAGGGGCCAGTGAAGCTTTCTTT. It is translated as CASSLGASEAFF.

This clonotype has only a few counts. V usage is TRBV7-9 and J usage is TRBJ2-7; TRBD1 might be the D (5 bases). The CDR3 totals 13 residues. The V end lost 2 bases, the J end lost 3 bases, and 8 bases lay between the germline ends. Germline values: CDR1 SEHNR, CDR2 FQNEAQ (reference sequence). The CDR3 spells CASSLPQDYEQYF. CDR3 coding DNA: TGTGCCAGCAGCTTACCACAGGACTACGAGCAGTACTTC.

As concerns this clonotype: Its ends do not fully match the called genes, so a read error is possible. This chain joins TRBV7-9 and TRBJ2-7, with 10 bases identical to TRBD2. The CDR3 has 14 residues. Germline V CDR1 and CDR2: SEHNR, FQNEAQ (reference sequence). Here the CDR3 DNA reads TGTGCCAGCAGCTCCGGGACTAGCGCTTACGGGCAGTACTTC. Translating gives CASSSGTSAYGQYF.

This clonotype was seen only a few times. The genes are TRBV14 and TRBJ2-1; 8 bases fit TRBD1. This CDR3 is built from 16 residues. J lost 3 bases, V lost 0 bases, and 4 bases had no gene match. Germline V gene lookup returns CDR1 SGHDN and CDR2 FVKESK. The DNA of the CDR3 is TGTGCCAGCAGCCAAGACAGGGGGCGGGTCTACAATGAGCAGTTCTTC. Its protein is CASSQDRGRVYNEQFF. Supplemented by reference TRBV14 and TRBJ2-1, the full variable domain reads EAGVTQFPSHSVIEKGQTVTLRCDPISGHDNLYWYRRVMGKEIKFLLHFVKESKQDESGMPNNRFLAERTGGTYSTLKVQPAELEDSGVYFCASSQDRGRVYNEQFFGPGTRLTVL.

In this sample, this clonotype turned up once. The CDR3 protein is CSARDRRGASTDTQYF. The CDR3 bases are TGCAGTGCTAGAGATCGGAGAGGAGCTAGCACAGATACGCAGTATTTT. The chain combines TRBV20-1 with TRBJ2-3, with D unresolved. CDR3 length equals 16 residues. Germline V gene sequence: CDR1 DFQATT, CDR2 SNEGSKA (reference sequence). Deletions cut 0 bases from V and 0 bases from J, with 13 bases between.

To note about this clonotype: This may arise from a read error, as a much more abundant clone is one base away. V and J are TRBV20-1 and TRBJ1-5; 9 bases are shared with TRBD1. The CDR3 length is 13 residues. Trimming cost V 5 bases and J 4 bases; bases outside gene matches: 3. The germline gives CDR1 DFQATT, CDR2 SNEGSKA (reference sequence). In DNA, the CDR3 is TGCAGTGCTGGAGGGACAGGGAATCAGCCCCAGCATTTT. Its protein is CSAGGTGNQPQHF.

The rearrangement joins TRBV4-1 to TRBJ2-7, with D possibly being TRBD2 (5 bases). The germline V gene has CDR1 MGHRA and CDR2 YSYEKL. The ends were cut back, 0 bases at V and 3 bases at J, with 12 bases in the middle. This CDR3 region has 15 residues. The CDR3 loop is CASSQDLDLNYEQYF. CDR3 DNA sequence: TGCGCCAGCAGCCAAGACTTGGACTTAAACTACGAGCAGTACTTC.

A few counts support this clonotype. The chain recombines TRBV7-3 with TRBJ1-2; D gene ambiguous. V was cut by 5 bases and J by 0 bases, with 13 bases left in between. This CDR3 is built from 15 residues. Germline V lookup: CDR1 SGHTA, CDR2 FQGTGA. In DNA, the CDR3 is TGTGCCAGCAGCCCCGTGGGTGGATCTAACTATGGCTACACCTTC. Translated: CASSPVGGSNYGYTF.

V usage is TRBV20-1 and J usage is TRBJ1-5; TRBD1 might be the D (5 bases). The CDR3 covers 17 residues. Germline CDR1 DFQATT, CDR2 SNEGSKA (reference sequence). Trimming removed 3 bases from V and 0 bases from J, with 18 bases in between. The DNA of the CDR3 is TGCAGTGCTAGCAGGCGGGGCCTTATCTATAGCAATCAGCCCCAGCATTTT. Its translation: CSASRRGLIYSNQPQHF.

This clonotype has a handful of counts. For the CDR3, the DNA is TGTGCCAGCAAGGAGGAGACTAATGAAAAACTGTTTTTT. Translating gives CASKEETNEKLFF. The chain combines TRBV2 with TRBJ1-4, with no clear D. CDR1 and CDR2 from the germline V gene are SNHLY and FYNNEI. V gave up 7 bases and J gave up 2 bases, with 8 bases separating them. The CDR3 has 13 residues.

This clonotype turned up a few times. The V call is TRBV6-5, the J call TRBJ2-5; maybe TRBD2 (5 bases). The V gene's germline CDR1 is MNHEY and CDR2 SVGAGI. Trimming shortened V by 2 bases and J by 2 bases, and 9 bases separated the two germline ends. The CDR3 length is 14 residues. Here the CDR3 reads CASSYLAAQETQYF. The CDR3, as DNA: TGTGCCAGCAGTTACCTAGCAGCACAAGAGACCCAGTACTTC.

This sequence joins TRBV29-1 and TRBJ1-1, with 8 bases fitting TRBD1. Per the germline V gene, CDR1 is SQVTM and CDR2 is ANQGSEA. CDR3 length: 12 residues. The junction had 7 bases not matched to a gene; V was cut back by 7 bases and J by 6 bases. The CDR3 DNA is TGCAGCGCGAGACAGGGGTATGCTGAAGCTTTCTTT. Translating gives CSARQGYAEAFF.

This chain joins TRBV4-1 and TRBJ2-7, with 11 positions matching TRBD2. The J call could be wrong; TRBJ2-5 is a better fit for the DNA end. The germline gives CDR1 MGHRA, CDR2 YSYEKL. The CDR3 length is 17 residues. This CDR3 reads CASSQEPRLAGQETQYF. The CDR3, as DNA: TGCGCCAGCAGCCAAGAGCCGAGACTAGCGGGGCAAGAGACCCAGTACTTC.

The J gene is TRBJ2-1, the V gene TRBV12-3 or TRBV12-4; 10 bases are a match to TRBD2. Germline trimming cut 6 bases from V and 0 bases from J; bases unmatched to any gene: 5. The CDR3 is 16 residues long. The CDR3 sequence: CASRGLARSSYNEQFF. CDR3 nucleotides: TGTGCCAGCAGGGGACTAGCGCGAAGCTCCTACAATGAGCAGTTCTTC.

This clonotype was found once. V is TRBV7-9 and J is TRBJ2-7; D possibly corresponds to TRBD2 (6 bases). V lost 4 bases and J lost 3, with 16 bases in between. CDR1 is SEHNR, CDR2 FQNEAQ, per germline (reference sequence). The CDR3 loop spans 15 amino acids. CDR3 protein: CASSSLHGGLYEQYF. Here the CDR3 DNA reads TGTGCCAGCAGCTCTCTACATGGGGGACTCTACGAGCAGTACTTC.

The V gene is TRBV7-2, the J gene TRBJ2-3; 8 nucleotides agree with TRBD2. Germline values: CDR1 SGHTA, CDR2 FQGNSA. With V trimmed by 2 bases and J by 7 bases, 5 bases remained unmatched. CDR3 length: 14 amino acids. The CDR3 here is CASSLRGGLNTQYF. The CDR3 nucleotides read TGTGCCAGCAGCTTACGGGGGGGGCTGAATACGCAGTATTTT.

The chain is built from TRBV20-1 and TRBJ1-1; D might be TRBD1 (5 bases). The CDR3 has 14 amino acids. The germline V and J ends were trimmed by 3 bases and 3 bases, with 14 bases remaining between them. The germline V gene encodes CDR1 DFQATT and CDR2 SNEGSKA (reference sequence). The CDR3 reads CSASPPTEYTEAFF. Here the CDR3 DNA reads TGCAGTGCTAGCCCCCCGACAGAATACACTGAAGCTTTCTTT.

This clonotype was recorded once. Here the CDR3 DNA reads TGTGCCAGCAGCTCCGGGACAGGGAGACTCTATGGCTACACCTTC. Translated, it gives CASSSGTGRLYGYTF. The V gene is TRBV11-1, the J gene TRBJ1-2, with 9 bases identical to TRBD1. Trimming cost V 4 bases and J 4 bases; bases outside gene matches: 7. The germline CDR1 and CDR2 sequences are SGHAT and FQDESV (reference sequence). CDR3 length: 15 amino acids.

This clonotype appeared a few times. V usage is TRBV5-1 and J usage is TRBJ2-1, with 8 positions matching TRBD2. Unmatched junction bases numbered 4, after V lost 4 bases and J lost 4 bases. This CDR3 comprises 14 residues. CDR1 SGHRS and CDR2 YFSETQ come from the germline V gene. Here the CDR3 DNA reads TGCGCCAGCAGCAAACTAGCGGAATACAATGAGCAGTTCTTC. The encoded protein is CASSKLAEYNEQFF.

The rearrangement links TRBV6-5 to TRBJ2-3; TRBD1 matches 11 bases. Per the germline V gene, CDR1 is MNHEY and CDR2 is SVGAGI. The trim removed 6 bases at V and 5 bases at J, leaving 7 bases unmatched. This CDR3 contains 15 residues. The CDR3 sequence is CASRNGQGAGDTQYF. The CDR3 bases are TGTGCCAGCAGGAACGGACAGGGGGCGGGAGATACGCAGTATTTT.

The chain recombines TRBV27 with TRBJ2-5; 10 positions match TRBD1. Germline V gene data show CDR1 as MNHEY and CDR2 as SMNVEV (reference sequence). The J segment lost 11 bases and the V segment lost 6 bases, leaving 18 bases of the junction unmatched. This CDR3 spans 16 amino acids. The DNA for the CDR3 is TGTGCCAGCAGAAAACGGGGGACAGGGGACAACAATGAGCAGTACTTC. Translated: CASRKRGTGDNNEQYF.

The gene calls are TRBV6-5 and TRBJ2-3, with a tentative D call TRBD2 (5 bases). There are 18 residues in the CDR3. Germline V gives CDR1 MNHEY, CDR2 SVGAGI. The germline V and J ends were trimmed by 0 bases and 0 bases, with 16 bases remaining between them. Here the CDR3 DNA reads TGTGCCAGCAGTTACTCCCCCACTAGGGCATATAGCACAGATACGCAGTATTTT. Protein: CASSYSPTRAYSTDTQYF.